This T cell receptor beta chain is from a study of control samples from healthy donors and cancer patients. The assay was immunoSEQ multiplex PCR, and TCRdb's table has in-frame clones only and misses some. The data contain over 150,000 clones, roughly 95% of them seen just once; the ten biggest clones take up 1%. This CDR3 contains 14 residues. V dropped 3 bases and J dropped 5; count of bases not matched to a gene: 4. CDR1 and CDR2 (germline): MDHEN, SYDVKM. The sequenced sample was blood. This receptor was identified in a woman in her thirties in good health. The chain joins TRBV28 to TRBJ2-5; TRBD2 matches at 9 bases. The CDR3 spells CASSFRGGAETQYF. The CDR3 DNA sequence: TGTGCCAGCAGTTTTCGCGGGGGGGCGGAGACCCAGTACTTC. Combining the CDR3 with reference TRBV28 and TRBJ2-5 gives the whole variable domain DVKVTQSSRYLVKRTGEKVFLECVQDMDHENMFWYRQDPGLGLRLIYFSYDVKMKEKGDIPEGYSVSREKKERFSLILESASTNQTSMYLCASSFRGGAETQYFGPGTRLLVL.